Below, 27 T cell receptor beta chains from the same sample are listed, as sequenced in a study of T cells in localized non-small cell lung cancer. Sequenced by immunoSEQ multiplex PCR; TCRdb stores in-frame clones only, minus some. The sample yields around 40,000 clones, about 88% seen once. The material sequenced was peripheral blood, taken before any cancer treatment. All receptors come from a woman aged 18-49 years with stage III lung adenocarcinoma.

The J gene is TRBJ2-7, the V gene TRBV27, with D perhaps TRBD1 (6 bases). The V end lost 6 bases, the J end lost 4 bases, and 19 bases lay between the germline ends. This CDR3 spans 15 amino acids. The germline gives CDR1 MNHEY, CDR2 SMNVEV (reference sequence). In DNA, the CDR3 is TGTGCCAGCAGCGGGGCCGGGACATCTCTGTACGAGCAGTACTTC. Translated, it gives CASSGAGTSLYEQYF.

DNA for the CDR3: TGTGCCAGTAGTACCCGGACAAATAACTATGGCTACACCTTC. Protein product: CASSTRTNNYGYTF. The genes are TRBV19 and TRBJ1-2, with D tentatively TRBD1 (5 bases). The germline gives CDR1 LNHDA, CDR2 SQIVND (reference sequence). This CDR3 region has 14 residues. With 4 bases removed from V and 1 base from J, the gap between germline ends came to 10 bases.

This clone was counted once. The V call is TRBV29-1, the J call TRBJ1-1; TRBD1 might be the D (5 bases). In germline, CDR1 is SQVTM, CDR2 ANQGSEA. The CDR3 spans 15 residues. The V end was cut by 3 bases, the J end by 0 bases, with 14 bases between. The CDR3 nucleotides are TGCAGCGTTGACCCCCCCGACAGCCTGAACACTGAAGCTTTCTTT. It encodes CSVDPPDSLNTEAFF.

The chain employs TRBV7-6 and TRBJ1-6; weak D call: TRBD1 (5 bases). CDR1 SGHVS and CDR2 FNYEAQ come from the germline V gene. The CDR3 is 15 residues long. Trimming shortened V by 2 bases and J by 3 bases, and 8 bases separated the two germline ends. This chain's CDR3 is CASSLTGDYNSPLHF. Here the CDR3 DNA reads TGTGCCAGCAGCTTAACAGGAGACTATAATTCACCCCTCCACTTT.

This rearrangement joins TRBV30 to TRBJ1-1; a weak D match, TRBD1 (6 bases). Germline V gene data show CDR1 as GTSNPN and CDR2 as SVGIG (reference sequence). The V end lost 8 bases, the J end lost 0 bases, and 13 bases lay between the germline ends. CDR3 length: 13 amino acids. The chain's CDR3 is CAGGGDMNTEAFF. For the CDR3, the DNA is TGTGCCGGTGGGGGCGATATGAACACTGAAGCTTTCTTT.

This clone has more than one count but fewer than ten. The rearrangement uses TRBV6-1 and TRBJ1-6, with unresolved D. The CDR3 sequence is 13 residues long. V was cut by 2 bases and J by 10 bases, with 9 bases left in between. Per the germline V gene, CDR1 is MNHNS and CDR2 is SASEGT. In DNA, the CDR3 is TGTGCCAGCAGTGAATTCGGGCTCTCACCCCTCCACTTT. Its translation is CASSEFGLSPLHF.

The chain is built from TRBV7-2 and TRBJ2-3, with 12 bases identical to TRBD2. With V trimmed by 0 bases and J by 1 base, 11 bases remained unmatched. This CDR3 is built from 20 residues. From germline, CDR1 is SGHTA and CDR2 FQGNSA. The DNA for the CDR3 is TGTGCCAGCAGCTTAGCCCGGCTAGCGGGGGGGCGGATAGGCACAGATACGCAGTATTTT. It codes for CASSLARLAGGRIGTDTQYF.

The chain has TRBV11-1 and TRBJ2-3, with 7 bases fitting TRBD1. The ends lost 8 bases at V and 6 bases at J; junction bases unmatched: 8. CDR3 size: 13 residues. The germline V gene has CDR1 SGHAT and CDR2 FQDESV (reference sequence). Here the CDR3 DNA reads TGTGCCAGCCGAGACAGGGTGGGGGATACGCAGTATTTT. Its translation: CASRDRVGDTQYF.

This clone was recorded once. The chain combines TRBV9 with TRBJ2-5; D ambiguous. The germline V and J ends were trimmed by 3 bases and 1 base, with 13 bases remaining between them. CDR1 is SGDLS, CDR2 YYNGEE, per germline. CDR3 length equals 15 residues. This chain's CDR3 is CASSARNNPQETQYF. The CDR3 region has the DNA TGTGCCAGCAGCGCAAGAAACAATCCCCAAGAGACCCAGTACTTC.

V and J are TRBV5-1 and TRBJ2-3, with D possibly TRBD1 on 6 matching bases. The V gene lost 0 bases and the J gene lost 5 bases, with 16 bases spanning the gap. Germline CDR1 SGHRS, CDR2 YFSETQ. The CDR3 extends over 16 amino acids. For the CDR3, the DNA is TGCGCCAGCAGCTTGGATGGGGGCCTGGGTAGAGATACGCAGTATTTT. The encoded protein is CASSLDGGLGRDTQYF.

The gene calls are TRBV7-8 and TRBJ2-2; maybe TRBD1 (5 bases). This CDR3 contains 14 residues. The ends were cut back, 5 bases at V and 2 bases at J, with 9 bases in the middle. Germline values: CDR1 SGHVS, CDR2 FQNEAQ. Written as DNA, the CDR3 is TGTGCCAGCAGCCCCGGACAAAACACCGGGGAGCTGTTTTTT. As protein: CASSPGQNTGELFF.

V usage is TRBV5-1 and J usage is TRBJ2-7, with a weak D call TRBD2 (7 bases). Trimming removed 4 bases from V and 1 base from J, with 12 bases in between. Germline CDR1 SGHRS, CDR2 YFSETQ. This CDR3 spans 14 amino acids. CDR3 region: CASSPQGGSYEQYF. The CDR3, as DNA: TGCGCCAGCAGCCCACAGGGAGGGTCCTACGAGCAGTACTTC. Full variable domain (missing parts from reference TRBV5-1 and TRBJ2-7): KAGVTQTPRYLIKTRGQQVTLSCSPISGHRSVSWYQQTPGQGLQFLFEYFSETQRNKGNFPGRFSGRQFSNSRSEMNVSTLELGDSALYLCASSPQGGSYEQYFGPGTRLTVT.

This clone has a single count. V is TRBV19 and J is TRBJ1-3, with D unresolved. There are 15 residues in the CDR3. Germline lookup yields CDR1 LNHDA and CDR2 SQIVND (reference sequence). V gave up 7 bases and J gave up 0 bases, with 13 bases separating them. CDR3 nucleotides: TGTGCCAGTATTTCTTCCGGATACTCTGGAAACACCATATATTTT. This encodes CASISSGYSGNTIYF.

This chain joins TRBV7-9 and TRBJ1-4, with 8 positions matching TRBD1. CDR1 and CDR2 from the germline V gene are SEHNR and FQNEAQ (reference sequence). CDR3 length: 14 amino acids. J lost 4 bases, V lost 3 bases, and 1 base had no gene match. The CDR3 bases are TGTGCCAGCAGCTTCGGACAGGGTAATGAAAAACTGTTTTTT. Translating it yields CASSFGQGNEKLFF. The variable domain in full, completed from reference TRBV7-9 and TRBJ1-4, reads DTGVSQNPRHKITKRGQNVTFRCDPISEHNRLYWYRQTLGQGPEFLTYFQNEAQLEKSRLLSDRFSAERPKGSFSTLEIQRTEQGDSAMYLCASSFGQGNEKLFFGSGTQLSVL.

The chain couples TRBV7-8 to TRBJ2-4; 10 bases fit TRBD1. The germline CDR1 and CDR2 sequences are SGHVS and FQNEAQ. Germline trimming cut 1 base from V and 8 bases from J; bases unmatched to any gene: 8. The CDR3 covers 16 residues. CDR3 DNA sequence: TGTGCCAGCAGCTTAGATGAGGGACAGGGGAAGGACATTCAGTACTTC. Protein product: CASSLDEGQGKDIQYF.

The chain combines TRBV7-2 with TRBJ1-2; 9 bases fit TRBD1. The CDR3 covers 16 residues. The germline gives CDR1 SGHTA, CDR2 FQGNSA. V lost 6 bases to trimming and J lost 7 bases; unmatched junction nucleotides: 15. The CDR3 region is CASRGPGWDRDSGYTF. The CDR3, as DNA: TGTGCCAGCAGGGGCCCCGGATGGGACAGGGATAGTGGCTACACCTTC.

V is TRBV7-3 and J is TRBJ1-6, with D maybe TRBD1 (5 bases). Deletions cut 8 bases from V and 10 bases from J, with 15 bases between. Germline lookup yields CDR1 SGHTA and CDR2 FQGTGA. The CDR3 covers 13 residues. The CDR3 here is CASSLAGESPLHF. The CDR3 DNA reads TGTGCCAGCTCCCTCGCGGGGGAATCACCCCTCCACTTT.

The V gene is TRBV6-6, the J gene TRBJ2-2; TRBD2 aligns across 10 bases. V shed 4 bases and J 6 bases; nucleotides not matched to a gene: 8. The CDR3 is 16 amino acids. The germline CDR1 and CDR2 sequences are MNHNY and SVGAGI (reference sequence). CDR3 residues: CASSSSASGGPGELFF. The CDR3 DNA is TGTGCCAGCAGTTCCTCGGCTAGCGGGGGTCCCGGGGAGCTGTTTTTT.

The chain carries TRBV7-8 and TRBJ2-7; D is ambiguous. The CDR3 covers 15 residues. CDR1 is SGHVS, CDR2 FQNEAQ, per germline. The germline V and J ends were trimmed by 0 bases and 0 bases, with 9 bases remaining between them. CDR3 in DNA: TGTGCCAGCAGCTTAGCCCCCGGGTCCTCCTACGAGCAGTACTTC. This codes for CASSLAPGSSYEQYF.

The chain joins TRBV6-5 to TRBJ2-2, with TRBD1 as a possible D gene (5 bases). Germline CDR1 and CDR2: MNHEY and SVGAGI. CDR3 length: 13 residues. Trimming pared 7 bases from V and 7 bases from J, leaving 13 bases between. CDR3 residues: CASTNLGVGELFF. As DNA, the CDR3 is TGTGCCAGCACCAACCTAGGGGTCGGGGAGCTGTTTTTT.

Written as DNA, the CDR3 is TGTGCCAGCAGTTACTCTCATAGCAATCAGCCCCAGCATTTT. Translated, it gives CASSYSHSNQPQHF. The chain employs TRBV6-6 and TRBJ1-5, with unresolved D. The CDR3 is 14 residues long. The V and J ends lost 0 bases and 0 bases respectively, with 3 bases between them. Per germline, CDR1 MNHNY and CDR2 SVGAGI (reference sequence).

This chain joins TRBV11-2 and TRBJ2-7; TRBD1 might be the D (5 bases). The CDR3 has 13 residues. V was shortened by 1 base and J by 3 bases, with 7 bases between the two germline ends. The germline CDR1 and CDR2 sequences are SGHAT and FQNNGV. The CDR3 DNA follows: TGTGCCAGCAGCTTAGCCCAGGGCTACGAGCAGTACTTC. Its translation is CASSLAQGYEQYF. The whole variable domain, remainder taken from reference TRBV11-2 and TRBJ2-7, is EAGVAQSPRYKIIEKRQSVAFWCNPISGHATLYWYQQILGQGPKLLIQFQNNGVVDDSQLPKDRFSAERLKGVDSTLKIQPAKLEDSAVYLCASSLAQGYEQYFGPGTRLTVT.

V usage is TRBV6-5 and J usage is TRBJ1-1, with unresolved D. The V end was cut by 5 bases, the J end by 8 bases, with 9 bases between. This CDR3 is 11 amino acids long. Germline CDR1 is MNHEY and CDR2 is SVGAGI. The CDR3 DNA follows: TGTGCCAGCAGTAAAGAAGGAGAAGCTTTCTTT. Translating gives CASSKEGEAFF.

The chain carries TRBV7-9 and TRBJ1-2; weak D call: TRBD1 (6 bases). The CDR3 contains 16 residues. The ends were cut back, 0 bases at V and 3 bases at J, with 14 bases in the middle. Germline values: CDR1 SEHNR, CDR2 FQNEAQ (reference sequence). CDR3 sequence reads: CASSLATGHKDYGYTF. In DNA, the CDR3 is TGTGCCAGCAGCTTAGCGACAGGCCATAAAGACTATGGCTACACCTTC.

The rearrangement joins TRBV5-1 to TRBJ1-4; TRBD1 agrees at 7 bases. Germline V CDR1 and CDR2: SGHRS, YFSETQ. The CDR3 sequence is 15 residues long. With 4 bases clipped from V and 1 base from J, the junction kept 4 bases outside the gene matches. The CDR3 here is CASSPGDRTNEKLFF. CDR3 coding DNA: TGCGCCAGCAGCCCAGGGGACAGAACTAATGAAAAACTGTTTTTT.

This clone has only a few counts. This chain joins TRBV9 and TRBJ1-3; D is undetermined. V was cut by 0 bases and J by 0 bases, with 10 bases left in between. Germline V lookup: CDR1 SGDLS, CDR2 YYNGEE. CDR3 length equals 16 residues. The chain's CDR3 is CASSVGAGDSGNTIYF. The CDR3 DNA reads TGTGCCAGCAGCGTAGGGGCAGGAGACTCTGGAAACACCATATATTTT.

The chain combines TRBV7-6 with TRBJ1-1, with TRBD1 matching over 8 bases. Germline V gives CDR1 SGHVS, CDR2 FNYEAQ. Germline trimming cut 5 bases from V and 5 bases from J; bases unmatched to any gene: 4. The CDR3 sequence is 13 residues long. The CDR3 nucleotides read TGTGCCAGCAGCCCAGGGGGCAGAACTGAAGCTTTCTTT. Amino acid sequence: CASSPGGRTEAFF. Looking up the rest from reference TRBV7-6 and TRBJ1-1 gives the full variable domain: GAGVSQSPRYKVTKRGQDVALRCDPISGHVSLYWYRQALGQGPEFLTYFNYEAQQDKSGLPNDRFSAERPEGSISTLTIQRTEQRDSAMYRCASSPGGRTEAFFGQGTRLTVV.